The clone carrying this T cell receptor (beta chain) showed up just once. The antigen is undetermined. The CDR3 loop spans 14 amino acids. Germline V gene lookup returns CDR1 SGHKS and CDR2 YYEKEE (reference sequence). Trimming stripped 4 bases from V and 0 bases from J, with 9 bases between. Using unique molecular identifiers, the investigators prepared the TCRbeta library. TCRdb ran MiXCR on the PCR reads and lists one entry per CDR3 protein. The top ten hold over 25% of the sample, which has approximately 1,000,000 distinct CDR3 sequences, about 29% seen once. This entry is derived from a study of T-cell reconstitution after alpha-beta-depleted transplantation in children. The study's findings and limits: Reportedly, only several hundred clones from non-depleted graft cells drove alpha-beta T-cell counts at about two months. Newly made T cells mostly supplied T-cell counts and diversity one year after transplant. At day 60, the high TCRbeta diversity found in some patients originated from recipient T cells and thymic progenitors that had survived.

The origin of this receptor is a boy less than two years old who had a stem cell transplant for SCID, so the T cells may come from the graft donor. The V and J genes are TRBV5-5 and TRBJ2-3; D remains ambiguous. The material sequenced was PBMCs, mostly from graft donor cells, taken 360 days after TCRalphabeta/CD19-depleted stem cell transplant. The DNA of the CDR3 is TGTGCCAGCAGCGCGCTTGTGAGCACAGATACGCAGTATTTT. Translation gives CASSALVSTDTQYF.